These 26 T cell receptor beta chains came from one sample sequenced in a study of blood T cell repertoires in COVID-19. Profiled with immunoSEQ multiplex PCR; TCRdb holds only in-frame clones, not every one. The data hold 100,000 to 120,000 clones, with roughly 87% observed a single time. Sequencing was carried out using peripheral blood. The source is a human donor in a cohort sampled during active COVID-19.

The CDR3: CASSPKTGAAGELFF. The CDR3 bases are TGTGCCAGCAGCCCTAAAACAGGGGCCGCCGGGGAGCTGTTTTTT. This rearrangement joins TRBV9 to TRBJ2-2; 7 bases align to TRBD1. The CDR3 contains 15 residues. The junction had 9 bases not matched to a gene; V was cut back by 4 bases and J by 6 bases. Per germline, CDR1 SGDLS and CDR2 YYNGEE.

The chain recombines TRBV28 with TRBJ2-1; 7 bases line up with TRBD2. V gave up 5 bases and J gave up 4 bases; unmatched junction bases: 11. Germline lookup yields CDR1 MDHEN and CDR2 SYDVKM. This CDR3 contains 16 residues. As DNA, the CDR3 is TGTGCCAGCAGTCCCTCCCCTAGCGGAACATACAATGAGCAGTTCTTC. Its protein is CASSPSPSGTYNEQFF.

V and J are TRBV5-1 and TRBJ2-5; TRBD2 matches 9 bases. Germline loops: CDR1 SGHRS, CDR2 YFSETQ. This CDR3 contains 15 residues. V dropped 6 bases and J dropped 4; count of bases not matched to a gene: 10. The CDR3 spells CASTKGSGGGETQYF. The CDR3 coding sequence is TGCGCCAGCACCAAAGGTAGCGGGGGTGGAGAGACCCAGTACTTC.

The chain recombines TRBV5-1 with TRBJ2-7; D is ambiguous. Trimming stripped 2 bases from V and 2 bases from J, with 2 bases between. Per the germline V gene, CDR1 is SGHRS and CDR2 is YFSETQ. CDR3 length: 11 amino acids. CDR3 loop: CASSFAYEQYF. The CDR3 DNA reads TGCGCCAGCAGCTTCGCCTACGAGCAGTACTTC.

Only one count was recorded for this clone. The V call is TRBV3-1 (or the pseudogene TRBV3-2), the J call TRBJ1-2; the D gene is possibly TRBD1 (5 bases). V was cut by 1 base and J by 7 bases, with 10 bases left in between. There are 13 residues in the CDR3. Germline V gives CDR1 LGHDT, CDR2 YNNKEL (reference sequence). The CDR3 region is CASSQGGLGGYTF. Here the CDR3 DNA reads TGTGCCAGCAGCCAAGGGGGCTTGGGTGGCTACACCTTC.

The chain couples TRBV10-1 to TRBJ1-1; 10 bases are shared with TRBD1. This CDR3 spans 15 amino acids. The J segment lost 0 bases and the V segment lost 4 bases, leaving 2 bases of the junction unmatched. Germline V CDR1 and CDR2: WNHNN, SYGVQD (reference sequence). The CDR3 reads CASSAGTGVNTEAFF. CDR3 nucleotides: TGCGCCAGCAGTGCCGGGACAGGGGTGAACACTGAAGCTTTCTTT.

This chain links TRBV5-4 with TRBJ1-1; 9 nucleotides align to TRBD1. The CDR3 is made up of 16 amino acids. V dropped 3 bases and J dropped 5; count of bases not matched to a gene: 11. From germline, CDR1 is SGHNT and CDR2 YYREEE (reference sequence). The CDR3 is CASSWGTGSGKTEAFF. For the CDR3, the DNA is TGTGCCAGCAGCTGGGGGACAGGGTCAGGGAAAACTGAAGCTTTCTTT. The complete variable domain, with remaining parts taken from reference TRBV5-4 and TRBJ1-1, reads ETGVTQSPTHLIKTRGQQVTLRCSSQSGHNTVSWYQQALGQGPQFIFQYYREEENGRGNFPPRFSGLQFPNYSSELNVNALELDDSALYLCASSWGTGSGKTEAFFGQGTRLTVV.

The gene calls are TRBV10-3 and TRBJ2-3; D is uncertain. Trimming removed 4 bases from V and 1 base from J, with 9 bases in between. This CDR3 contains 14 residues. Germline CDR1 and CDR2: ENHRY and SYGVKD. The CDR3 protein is CAISVQRGTDTQYF. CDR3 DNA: TGTGCCATCAGTGTTCAACGAGGCACAGATACGCAGTATTTT.

The CDR3 region has the DNA TGCGCCAGCAGCTTGGATCCGGGGTATGATGGCTACACCTTC. Translation gives CASSLDPGYDGYTF. The rearrangement links TRBV5-1 to TRBJ1-2; D unclear. The V end was cut by 0 bases, the J end by 6 bases, with 12 bases between. This CDR3 is 14 amino acids long. CDR1 and CDR2 (germline): SGHRS, YFSETQ.

The CDR3 nucleotides read TGTGCCAGCAGCAAGAGACAGAATAGCAATCAGCCCCAGCATTTT. It encodes CASSKRQNSNQPQHF. V is TRBV5-6 and J is TRBJ1-5; D possibly corresponds to TRBD1 (5 bases). The V and J ends lost 4 bases and 0 bases respectively, with 11 bases between them. The germline V gene encodes CDR1 SGHDT and CDR2 YYEEEE. The CDR3 runs to 15 residues.

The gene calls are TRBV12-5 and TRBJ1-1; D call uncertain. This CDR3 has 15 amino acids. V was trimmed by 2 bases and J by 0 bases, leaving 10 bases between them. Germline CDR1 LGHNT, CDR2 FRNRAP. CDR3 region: CASGLIRYMNTEAFF. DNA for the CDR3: TGTGCTAGTGGTTTGATCAGGTACATGAACACTGAAGCTTTCTTT.

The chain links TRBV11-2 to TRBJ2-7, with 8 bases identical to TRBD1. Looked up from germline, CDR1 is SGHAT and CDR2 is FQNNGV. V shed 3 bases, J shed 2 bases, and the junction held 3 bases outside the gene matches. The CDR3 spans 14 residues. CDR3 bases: TGTGCCAGCAGCTTGGGGACAGGCCCCTACGAGCAGTACTTC. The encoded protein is CASSLGTGPYEQYF. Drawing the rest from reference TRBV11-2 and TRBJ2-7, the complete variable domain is EAGVAQSPRYKIIEKRQSVAFWCNPISGHATLYWYQQILGQGPKLLIQFQNNGVVDDSQLPKDRFSAERLKGVDSTLKIQPAKLEDSAVYLCASSLGTGPYEQYFGPGTRLTVT.

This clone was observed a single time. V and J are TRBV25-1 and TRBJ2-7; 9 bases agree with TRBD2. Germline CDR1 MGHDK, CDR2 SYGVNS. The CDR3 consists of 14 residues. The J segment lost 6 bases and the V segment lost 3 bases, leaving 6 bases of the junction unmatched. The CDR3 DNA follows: TGTGCCAGCAGTGAGCGCGGGAGGGCGGGCGAGCAGTACTTC. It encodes CASSERGRAGEQYF.

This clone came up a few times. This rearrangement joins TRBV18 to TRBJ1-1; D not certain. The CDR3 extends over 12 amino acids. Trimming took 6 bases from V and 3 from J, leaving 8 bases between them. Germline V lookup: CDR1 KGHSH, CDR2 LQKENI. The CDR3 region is CASSLQYTEAFF. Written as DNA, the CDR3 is TGTGCCAGCTCCCTTCAGTACACTGAAGCTTTCTTT.

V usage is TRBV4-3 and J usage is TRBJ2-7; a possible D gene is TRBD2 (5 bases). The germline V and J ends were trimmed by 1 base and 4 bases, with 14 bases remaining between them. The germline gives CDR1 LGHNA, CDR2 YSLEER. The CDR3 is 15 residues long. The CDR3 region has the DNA TGCGCCAGCAGCCAAGGAGGGCGGGTCGGGTACGAGCAGTACTTC. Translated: CASSQGGRVGYEQYF.

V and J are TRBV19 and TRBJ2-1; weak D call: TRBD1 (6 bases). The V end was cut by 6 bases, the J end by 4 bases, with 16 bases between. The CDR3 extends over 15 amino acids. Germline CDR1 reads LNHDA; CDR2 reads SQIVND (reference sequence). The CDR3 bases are TGTGCCAGTAGGTCTGGGGGCACGGTATACAATGAGCAGTTCTTC. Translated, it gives CASRSGGTVYNEQFF. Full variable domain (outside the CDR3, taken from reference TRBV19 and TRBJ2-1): DGGITQSPKYLFRKEGQNVTLSCEQNLNHDAMYWYRQDPGQGLRLIYYSQIVNDFQKGDIAEGYSVSREKKESFPLTVTSAQKNPTAFYLCASRSGGTVYNEQFFGPGTRLTVL.

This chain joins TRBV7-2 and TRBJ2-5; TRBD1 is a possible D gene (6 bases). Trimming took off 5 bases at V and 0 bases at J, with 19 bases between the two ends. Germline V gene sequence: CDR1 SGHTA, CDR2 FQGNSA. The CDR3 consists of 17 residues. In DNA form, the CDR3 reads TGTGCCAGCAGCATACAAACCCGGGACAAGTACCAAGAGACCCAGTACTTC. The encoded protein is CASSIQTRDKYQETQYF.

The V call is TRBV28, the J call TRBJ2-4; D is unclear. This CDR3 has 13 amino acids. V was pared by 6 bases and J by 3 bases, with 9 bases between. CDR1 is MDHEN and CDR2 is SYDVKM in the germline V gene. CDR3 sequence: CASSPRSKNIQYF. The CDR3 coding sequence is TGTGCCAGCAGCCCCCGGAGCAAAAACATTCAGTACTTC. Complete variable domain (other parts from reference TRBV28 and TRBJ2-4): DVKVTQSSRYLVKRTGEKVFLECVQDMDHENMFWYRQDPGLGLRLIYFSYDVKMKEKGDIPEGYSVSREKKERFSLILESASTNQTSMYLCASSPRSKNIQYFGAGTRLSVL.

CDR3 region: CASSFSSSYEQYF. Written as DNA, the CDR3 is TGTGCCAGCAGTTTCTCTAGCTCCTACGAGCAGTACTTC. V gene TRBV27 combines with J gene TRBJ2-7; D is undetermined. CDR1 and CDR2 from the germline V gene are MNHEY and SMNVEV (reference sequence). The CDR3 spans 13 residues. Trimming pared 3 bases from V and 0 bases from J, leaving 6 bases between.

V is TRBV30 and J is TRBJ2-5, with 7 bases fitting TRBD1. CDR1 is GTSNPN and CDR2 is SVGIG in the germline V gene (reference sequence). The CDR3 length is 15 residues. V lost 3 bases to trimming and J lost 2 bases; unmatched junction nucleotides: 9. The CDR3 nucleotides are TGTGCCTGGAGCAAGGGACAGAGCTTTCAAGAGACCCAGTACTTC. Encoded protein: CAWSKGQSFQETQYF.

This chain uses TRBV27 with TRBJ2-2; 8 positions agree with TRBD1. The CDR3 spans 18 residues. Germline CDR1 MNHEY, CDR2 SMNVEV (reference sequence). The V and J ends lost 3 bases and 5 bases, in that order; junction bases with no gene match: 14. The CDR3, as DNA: TGTGCCAGCAGTTTGAGACAGGGGAGTGCCCAGGGAACCGGGGAGCTGTTTTTT. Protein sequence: CASSLRQGSAQGTGELFF.

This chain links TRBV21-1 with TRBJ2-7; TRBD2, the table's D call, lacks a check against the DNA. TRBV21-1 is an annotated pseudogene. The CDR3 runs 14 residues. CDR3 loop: CASGGERAPHEQYF. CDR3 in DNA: TGTGCCAGCGGAGGAGAGCGGGCCCCCCACGAGCAGTACTTC.

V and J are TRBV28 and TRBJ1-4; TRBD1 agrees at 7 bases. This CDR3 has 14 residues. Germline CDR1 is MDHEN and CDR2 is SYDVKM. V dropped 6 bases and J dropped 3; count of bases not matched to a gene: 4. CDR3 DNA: TGTGCCAGCAGCCGGGGACAGTCTAATGAAAAACTGTTTTTT. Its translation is CASSRGQSNEKLFF.

The CDR3 reads CASSLTGGGELFF. The CDR3 DNA follows: TGTGCCAGCAGCTTGACAGGGGGCGGGGAGCTGTTTTTT. This sequence joins TRBV6-5 and TRBJ2-2; 9 bases line up with TRBD1. This CDR3 has 13 residues. Trimming cost V 6 bases and J 7 bases; bases outside gene matches: 3. CDR1 and CDR2 (germline): MNHEY, SVGAGI.

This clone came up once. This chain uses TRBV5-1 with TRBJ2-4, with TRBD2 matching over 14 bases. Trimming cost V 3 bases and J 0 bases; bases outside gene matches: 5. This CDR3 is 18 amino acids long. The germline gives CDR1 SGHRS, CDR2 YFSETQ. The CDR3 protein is CASSYGTSGSSAKNIQYF. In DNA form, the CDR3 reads TGCGCCAGCAGCTACGGGACTAGCGGGAGTTCAGCCAAAAACATTCAGTACTTC. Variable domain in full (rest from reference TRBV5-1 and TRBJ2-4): KAGVTQTPRYLIKTRGQQVTLSCSPISGHRSVSWYQQTPGQGLQFLFEYFSETQRNKGNFPGRFSGRQFSNSRSEMNVSTLELGDSALYLCASSYGTSGSSAKNIQYFGAGTRLSVL.

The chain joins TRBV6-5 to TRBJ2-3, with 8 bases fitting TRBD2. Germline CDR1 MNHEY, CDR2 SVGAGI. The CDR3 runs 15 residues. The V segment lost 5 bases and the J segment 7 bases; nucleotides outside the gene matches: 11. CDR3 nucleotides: TGTGCCAGCAGTCCCAGCGGGAGACGTGGAAATACGCAGTATTTT. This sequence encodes CASSPSGRRGNTQYF.